The T cell receptor beta chain described here comes from a study of T cells in tuberculosis. Study-level results: T cells binding CD1B-GMM tetramer weakly possibly escaped the sort.

Sorting used thawed, overnight-rested PBMC stained with anti-CD3, a viability dye and GMM-loaded CD1B tetramer. CD1B tetramers were loaded with Rhodococcus equi-derived C32 glucose monomycolate. Tetramer-sorted PBMC had been CD14 monocyte-depleted before freezing. Tetramer-negative cells, roughly 100,000 per donor, were also sorted. Sequencing of TCR-alpha and TCR-beta chains was unpaired. Profiling relied on immunoSEQ multiplex PCR, and the TCRdb table lists in-frame clones only, not all of them. Here the sample spans 70,000 to 95,000 clones, roughly 93% being singletons. This CDR3 spans 16 amino acids. V shed 3 bases, J shed 5 bases, and the junction held 10 bases outside the gene matches. In germline, CDR1 is SQVTM, CDR2 ANQGSEA.

The TCR was taken from an adult woman with latent tuberculosis. Sequences were obtained from CD1b-GMM tetramer-negative cells sorted from PBMCs. The V and J genes are TRBV29-1 and TRBJ2-1; 10 bases align to TRBD2. The CDR3 region is CSVDLDLAGADNEQFF. In DNA form, the CDR3 reads TGCAGCGTTGACCTCGATCTAGCGGGGGCTGACAATGAGCAGTTCTTC.